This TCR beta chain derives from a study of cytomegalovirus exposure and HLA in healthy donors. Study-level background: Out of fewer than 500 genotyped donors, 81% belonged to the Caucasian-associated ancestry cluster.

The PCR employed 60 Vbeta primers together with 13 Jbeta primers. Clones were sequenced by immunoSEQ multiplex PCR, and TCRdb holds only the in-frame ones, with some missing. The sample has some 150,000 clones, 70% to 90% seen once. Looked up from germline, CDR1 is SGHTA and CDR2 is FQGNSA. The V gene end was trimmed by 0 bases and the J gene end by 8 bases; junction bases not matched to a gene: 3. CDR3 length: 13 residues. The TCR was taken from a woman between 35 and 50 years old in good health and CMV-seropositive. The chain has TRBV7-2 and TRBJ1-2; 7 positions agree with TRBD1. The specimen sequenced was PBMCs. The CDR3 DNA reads TGTGCCAGCAGCTTAGCCGGGACAGAGGGCTACACCTTC. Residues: CASSLAGTEGYTF.